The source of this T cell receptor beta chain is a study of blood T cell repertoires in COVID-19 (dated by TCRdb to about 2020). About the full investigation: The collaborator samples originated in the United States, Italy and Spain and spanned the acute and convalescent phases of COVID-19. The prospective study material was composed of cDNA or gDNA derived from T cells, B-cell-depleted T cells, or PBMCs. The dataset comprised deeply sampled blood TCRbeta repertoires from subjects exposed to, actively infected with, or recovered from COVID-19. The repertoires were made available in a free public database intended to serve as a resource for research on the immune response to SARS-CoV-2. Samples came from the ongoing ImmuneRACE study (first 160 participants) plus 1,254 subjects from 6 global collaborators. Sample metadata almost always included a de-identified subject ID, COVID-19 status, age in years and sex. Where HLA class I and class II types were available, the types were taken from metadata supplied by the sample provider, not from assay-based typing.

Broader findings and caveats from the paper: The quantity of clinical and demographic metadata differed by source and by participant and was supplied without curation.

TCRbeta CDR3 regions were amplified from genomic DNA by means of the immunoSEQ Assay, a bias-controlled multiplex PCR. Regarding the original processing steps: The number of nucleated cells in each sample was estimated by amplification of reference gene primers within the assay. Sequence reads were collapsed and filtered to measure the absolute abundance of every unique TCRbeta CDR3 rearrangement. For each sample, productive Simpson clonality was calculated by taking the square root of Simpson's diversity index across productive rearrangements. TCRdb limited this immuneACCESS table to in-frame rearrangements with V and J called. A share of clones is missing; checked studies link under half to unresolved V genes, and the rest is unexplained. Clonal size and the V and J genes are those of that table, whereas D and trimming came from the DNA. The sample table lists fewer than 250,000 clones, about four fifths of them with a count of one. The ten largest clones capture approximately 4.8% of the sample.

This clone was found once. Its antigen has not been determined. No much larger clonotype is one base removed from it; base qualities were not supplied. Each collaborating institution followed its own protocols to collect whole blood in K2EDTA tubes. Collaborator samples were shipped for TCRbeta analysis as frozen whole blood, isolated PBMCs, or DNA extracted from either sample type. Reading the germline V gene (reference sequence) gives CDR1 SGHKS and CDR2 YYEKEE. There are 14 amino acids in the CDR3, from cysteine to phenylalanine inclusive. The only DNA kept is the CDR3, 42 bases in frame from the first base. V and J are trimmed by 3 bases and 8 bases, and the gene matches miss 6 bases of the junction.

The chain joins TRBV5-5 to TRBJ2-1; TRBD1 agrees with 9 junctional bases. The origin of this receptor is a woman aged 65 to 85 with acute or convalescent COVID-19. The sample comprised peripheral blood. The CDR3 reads CASSSTGQGYEQFF. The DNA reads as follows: TGTGCCAGCAGCTCGACTGGACAGGGGTATGAGCAGTTCTTC.